This T cell receptor (beta chain) was recovered during a study of Graves' ophthalmopathy and Graves' hyperthyroidism. Scientists amplified the TCR beta CDR3 regions from RNA transcripts. HTBI primers were employed in first-round RT-PCR, then a second-round multiplex PCR followed. TCRdb processed the multiplex PCR reads anew with MiXCR; each CDR3 protein has one entry. The sample carries around 1.1 million distinct CDR3 sequences, about 36% recorded once. As regards this clonotype: At one boundary the junction diverges from the germline segment, which might be a read error.

The germline gives CDR1 SGHVS, CDR2 FQNEAQ. The CDR3 runs 13 residues. The sequenced material came from peripheral blood or thyroid tissue (not recorded which). The sequence was collected from an adult man with Graves' hyperthyroidism. This chain uses TRBV7-8 with TRBJ1-5; no reliable D call. The CDR3 sequence: CASSLERSQRQHF. Written as DNA, the CDR3 is TGTGCCAGCAGCTTAGAAAGGTCACAGCGCCAGCATTTT.